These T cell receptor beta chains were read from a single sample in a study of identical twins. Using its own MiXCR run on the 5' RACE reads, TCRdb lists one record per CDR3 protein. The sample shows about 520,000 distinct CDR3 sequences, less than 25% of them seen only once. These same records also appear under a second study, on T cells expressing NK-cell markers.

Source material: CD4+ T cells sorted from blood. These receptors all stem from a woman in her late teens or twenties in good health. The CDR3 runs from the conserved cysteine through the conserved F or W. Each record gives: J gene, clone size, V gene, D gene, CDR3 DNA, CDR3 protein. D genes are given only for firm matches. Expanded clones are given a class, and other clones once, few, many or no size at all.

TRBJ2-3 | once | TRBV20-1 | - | TGCAGTGCCCCAACAGAGGGGCCACCAGATACGCAGTATTTT | CSAPTEGPPDTQYF
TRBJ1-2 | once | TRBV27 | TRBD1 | TGTGCCAGCAGCCTCGGCCCGACAGGGACCTATGGCTACACCTTC | CASSLGPTGTYGYTF
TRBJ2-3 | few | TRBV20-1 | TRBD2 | TGCAGTGCTAGAGGCGGACTAGCGGGAGTTACGCAGTATTTT | CSARGGLAGVTQYF
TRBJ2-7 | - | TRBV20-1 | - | TGCAGTGCTAGAGTGGAGGCCACCTACGAGCAGTACTTC | CSARVEATYEQYF
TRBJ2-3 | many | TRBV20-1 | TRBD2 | TGCAGTGCTAGGCCCGCGGGGGGGCCCCCAGATACGCAGTATTTT | CSARPAGGPPDTQYF
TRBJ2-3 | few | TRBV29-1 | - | TGCAGCGTTGGAGAGGATACGCAGTATTTT | CSVGEDTQYF
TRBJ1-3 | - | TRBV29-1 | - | TGCAGCGTTGAAGTGGTGCCCTCCTCTGGAAACACCATATATTTT | CSVEVVPSSGNTIYF
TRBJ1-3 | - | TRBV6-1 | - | TGTGCCAGCACGGGTGGGGACACCATATATTTT | CASTGGDTIYF
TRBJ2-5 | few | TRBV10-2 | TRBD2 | TGCGCCAGCAGTGGGGGACGGGAGGGGCAAGAGACCCAGTACTTC | CASSGGREGQETQYF
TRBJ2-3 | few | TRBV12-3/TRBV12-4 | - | TGTGCCAGCAGTTTGTTCTCCCGCACAGATACGCAGTATTTT | CASSLFSRTDTQYF
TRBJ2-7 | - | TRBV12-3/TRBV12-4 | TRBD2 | TGTGCCAGCAGCTTAAATGTAGCGGGGAGGGCGGGGGAGCAGTACTTC | CASSLNVAGRAGEQYF
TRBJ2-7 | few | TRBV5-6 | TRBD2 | TGTGCCAGCAGCCGGATAGCGGGAGGCTACGAGCAGTACTTC | CASSRIAGGYEQYF
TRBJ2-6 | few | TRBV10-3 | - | TGTGCCATCAGTGAGGCGGGTGGGGCCAACGTCCTGACTTTC | CAISEAGGANVLTF
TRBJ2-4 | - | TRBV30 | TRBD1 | TGTGCCTGGAGCGACAGGGGGAAAAACATTCAGTACTTC | CAWSDRGKNIQYF
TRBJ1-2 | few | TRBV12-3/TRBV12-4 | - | TGTGCCAGCAGTTTGGGGGTCCGGGGCTACACCTTC | CASSLGVRGYTF
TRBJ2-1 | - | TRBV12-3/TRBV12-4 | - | TGTGCCAGCAGTTTCAGGCGGGATGGGTCCTACAATGAGCAGTTCTTC | CASSFRRDGSYNEQFF
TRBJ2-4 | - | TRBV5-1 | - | TGCGCCAGCAGCTTAAGGGACACCTTAGCCAAAAACATTCAGTACTTC | CASSLRDTLAKNIQYF
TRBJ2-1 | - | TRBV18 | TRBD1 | TGTGCCAGCTCACCCCAGGACAGGGAGGTGTTCTTC | CASSPQDREVFF
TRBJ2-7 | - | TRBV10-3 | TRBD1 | TGTGCCATCGGGGGACAGGGGTTCGTGTACGAGCAGTACTTC | CAIGGQGFVYEQYF
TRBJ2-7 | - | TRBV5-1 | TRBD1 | TGCGCCAGCAGCCGACTAACGGGACAGGGGAGCAACGAGCAGTACTTC | CASSRLTGQGSNEQYF
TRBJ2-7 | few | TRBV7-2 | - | TGTGCCAGCAGCCCCTACACCGCATCCTACGAGCAGTACTTC | CASSPYTASYEQYF
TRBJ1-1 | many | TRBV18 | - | TGTGCCAGCTCACCAGGGTTTGTAGGCACTGAAGCTTTCTTT | CASSPGFVGTEAFF
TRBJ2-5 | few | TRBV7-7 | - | TGTGCTAGCAGCCCGGGTCGAGGGGGAGAGACCCAGTACTTC | CASSPGRGGETQYF
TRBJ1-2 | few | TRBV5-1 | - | TGCGCCAGCAGTAAACCCTCTAACTATGGCTACACCTTC | CASSKPSNYGYTF
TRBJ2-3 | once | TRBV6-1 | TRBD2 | TGTGCCAGCAGTCCACTACTAGCGGGAGCGACAGATACGCAGTATTTT | CASSPLLAGATDTQYF
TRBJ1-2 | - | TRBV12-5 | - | TGTGCTAGTGGTTTTACCCAGGGCGGCTACACCTTC | CASGFTQGGYTF
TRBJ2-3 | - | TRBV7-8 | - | TGTGCCAGCAGACAACGGGGGAAACCGGATACGCAGTATTTT | CASRQRGKPDTQYF